These 8 T cell receptor beta chains were sequenced from one sample in a study of cytomegalovirus exposure and HLA in healthy donors. With 60 Vbeta and 13 Jbeta primers, the PCR was carried out. Sequencing used immunoSEQ multiplex PCR; TCRdb keeps in-frame clones, though not all of them. Of about 240,000 clones detected, around 80% appear once; the ten largest clones hold almost 8%. Sequenced input: PBMCs. Receptors originate from a woman aged 60-75 years in good health and CMV-seropositive.

The genes are TRBV11-2 and TRBJ1-2, with TRBD1 matching over 7 bases. Germline loops: CDR1 SGHAT, CDR2 FQNNGV. The CDR3 totals 15 residues. V lost 1 base and J lost 4; bases outside the gene matches: 6. In DNA form, the CDR3 reads TGTGCCAGCAGCTTAGGGGCGTGGACAGGCTATGGCTACACCTTC. This gives the protein CASSLGAWTGYGYTF.

This rearrangement joins TRBV6-1 to TRBJ1-3; 8 nucleotides line up with TRBD1. Germline assignment: CDR1 MNHNS and CDR2 SASEGT. V lost 8 bases to trimming and J lost 2 bases; unmatched junction nucleotides: 8. The CDR3 contains 15 residues. The CDR3 protein is CASLFQTGAGNTIYF. In DNA form, the CDR3 reads TGTGCCAGCCTATTCCAGACAGGGGCTGGAAACACCATATATTTT.

The chain employs TRBV5-4 and TRBJ1-1, with D unclear. Per germline, CDR1 SGHNT and CDR2 YYREEE (reference sequence). Trimming took off 4 bases at V and 1 base at J, with 2 bases between the two ends. The CDR3 runs 11 residues. CDR3 residues: CASSQNTEAFF. The CDR3 nucleotides are TGTGCCAGCAGCCAGAACACTGAAGCTTTCTTT.

The rearrangement links TRBV11-3 to TRBJ2-1, with 14 bases that match TRBD2. The V and J ends lost 1 base and 1 base, in that order; junction bases with no gene match: 6. CDR3 length: 19 residues. Germline-derived CDR1 and CDR2 are SGHNT and YENEEA. The CDR3 nucleotides read TGTGCCAGCAGCTTAGGTCCGGGACTAGCGGGAGCTTCCTACAATGAGCAGTTCTTC. Amino acids: CASSLGPGLAGASYNEQFF.

This chain links TRBV5-1 with TRBJ2-3; tentatively, D is TRBD2 (6 bases). Trimming removed 4 bases from V and 0 bases from J, with 9 bases in between. The CDR3 is made up of 14 amino acids. Germline CDR1 SGHRS, CDR2 YFSETQ. The CDR3 DNA follows: TGCGCCAGCAGCCTACGGGAGAGCACAGATACGCAGTATTTT. Translation gives CASSLRESTDTQYF.

V is TRBV18 and J is TRBJ2-2; 7 bases line up with TRBD2. CDR1 KGHSH and CDR2 LQKENI come from the germline V gene. There are 16 residues in the CDR3. Germline trimming cut 2 bases from V and 2 bases from J; bases unmatched to any gene: 5. The CDR3 DNA sequence: TGTGCCAGCTCACCATTGGGAGGGCCAAACACCGGGGAGCTGTTTTTT. Translating it yields CASSPLGGPNTGELFF. The variable domain in full, with the rest retrieved from reference TRBV18 and TRBJ2-2, is NAGVMQNPRHLVRRRGQEARLRCSPMKGHSHVYWYRQLPEEGLKFMVYLQKENIIDESGMPKERFSAEFPKEGPSILRIQQVVRGDSAAYFCASSPLGGPNTGELFFGEGSRLTVL.

The V call is TRBV27, the J call TRBJ2-1; 8 nucleotides align to TRBD2. Trimming removed 7 bases from V and 4 bases from J; junction bases left unmatched: 6. Germline V lookup: CDR1 MNHEY, CDR2 SMNVEV (reference sequence). The CDR3 is 14 residues long. The CDR3 here is CASTTSGRYNEQFF. The DNA for the CDR3 is TGTGCCAGCACTACTAGCGGAAGGTACAATGAGCAGTTCTTC.

The genes are TRBV28 and TRBJ1-3, with 7 bases lining up with TRBD1. The CDR3 runs to 15 residues. The V gene end was trimmed by 7 bases and the J gene end by 0 bases; junction bases not matched to a gene: 6. Germline V gene data show CDR1 as MDHEN and CDR2 as SYDVKM. The CDR3, as DNA: TGTGCCAGCACCCCGACAGGGAGCTCTGGAAACACCATATATTTT. Translating gives CASTPTGSSGNTIYF. The full variable domain, completed using reference TRBV28 and TRBJ1-3, is DVKVTQSSRYLVKRTGEKVFLECVQDMDHENMFWYRQDPGLGLRLIYFSYDVKMKEKGDIPEGYSVSREKKERFSLILESASTNQTSMYLCASTPTGSSGNTIYFGEGSWLTVV.